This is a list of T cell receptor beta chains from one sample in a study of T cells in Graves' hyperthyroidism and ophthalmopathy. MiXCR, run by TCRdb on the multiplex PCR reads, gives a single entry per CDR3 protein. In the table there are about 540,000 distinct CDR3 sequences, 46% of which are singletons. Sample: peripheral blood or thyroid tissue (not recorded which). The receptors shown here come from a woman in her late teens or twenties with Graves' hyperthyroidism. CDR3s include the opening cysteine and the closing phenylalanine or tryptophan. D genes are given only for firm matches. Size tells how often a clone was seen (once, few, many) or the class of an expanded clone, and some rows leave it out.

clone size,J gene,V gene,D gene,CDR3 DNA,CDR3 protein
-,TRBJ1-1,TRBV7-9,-,TGTGCCAGCAGCACCGGGACAGCTTTCTTT,CASSTGTAFF
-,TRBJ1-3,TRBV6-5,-,TGTGCCAGCAGTTACTCGCGGCCCAGCCCTGGAAACACCATATATTTT,CASSYSRPSPGNTIYF
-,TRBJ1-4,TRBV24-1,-,TGTGCCACCAGTGATTCCCGGACAGATGGTGAAAAACTGTTTTTT,CATSDSRTDGEKLFF
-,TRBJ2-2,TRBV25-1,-,TGTGCCAGCAGTGAATTCGGGGATCTTAACACCGGGGAGCTGTTTTTT,CASSEFGDLNTGELFF
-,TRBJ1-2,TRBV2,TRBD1,TGTGCCAGCAGTGCCCGGACAGGGGAGGCCTATGGCTACACCTTC,CASSARTGEAYGYTF
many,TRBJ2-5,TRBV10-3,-,TGTGCCATCAGTGAGTTAAGCGAGTCCGAGACCCAGTACTTC,CAISELSESETQYF
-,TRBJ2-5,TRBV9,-,TGTGCCAGCAGCGGGCCTCGCGAGACCCAGTACTTC,CASSGPRETQYF
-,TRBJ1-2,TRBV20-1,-,TGCAGTGCTAGAGTGACCTACTATGGCTACACCTTC,CSARVTYYGYTF
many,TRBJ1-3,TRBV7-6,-,TGTGCCAGCAGGGGCCCCGGAAACACCATATATTTT,CASRGPGNTIYF
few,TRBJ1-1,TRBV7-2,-,TGTGCCAGCAGTGATTATCTTAACACTGAAGCTTTCTTT,CASSDYLNTEAFF
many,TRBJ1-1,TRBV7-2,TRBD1,TGTGCCAGCAGCGTAGACAGGGATGAAGCTTTCTTT,CASSVDRDEAFF
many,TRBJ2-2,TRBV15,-,TGTGCCACCGGACAGAAGAACACCGGGGAGCTGTTTTTT,CATGQKNTGELFF
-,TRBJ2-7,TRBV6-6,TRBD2,TGTGCCAGCACCGGGACTAGCGGGAGCGAGCAGTACTTC,CASTGTSGSEQYF
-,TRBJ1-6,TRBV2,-,TGTGCCAGCAGTGTCGGGGAAAACTACTATAATTCACCCCTCCACTTT,CASSVGENYYNSPLHF
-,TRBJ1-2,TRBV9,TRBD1,TGTGCCAGCAGTTTTGGACAGGGGGCGGAGGGCTACACCTTC,CASSFGQGAEGYTF
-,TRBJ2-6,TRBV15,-,TGTGCCACCAGCGGACACGGGCAATCTGGGGCCAACGTCCTGACTTTC,CATSGHGQSGANVLTF
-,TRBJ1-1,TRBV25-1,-,TGTGCCAGCAGCCGAAAGCTGACCCTTTTCACTGAAGCTTTCTTT,CASSRKLTLFTEAFF
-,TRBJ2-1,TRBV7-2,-,TGTGCCAGCACCACCGACACGCCGTACAATGAGCAGTTCTTC,CASTTDTPYNEQFF
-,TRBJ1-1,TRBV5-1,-,TGTGCCAGCAGCTTGCAGGCGAACACTGAAGCTTTCTTT,CASSLQANTEAFF
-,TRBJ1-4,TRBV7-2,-,TGTGCCAGCAGCTTAGTTGTCTCGGCGGGACTGTTTTTT,CASSLVVSAGLFF
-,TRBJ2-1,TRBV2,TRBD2,TGTGCCAGCAGCCCCCCTGGCGGGAGTGGCAATGAGCAGTTCTTC,CASSPPGGSGNEQFF
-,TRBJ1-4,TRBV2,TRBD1,TGTGCCAGCAGTGGGGACAGGGAAGGGGAAAAACTGTTTTTT,CASSGDREGEKLFF
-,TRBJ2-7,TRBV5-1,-,TGCGTCAGCAGCTTGGCCCCCAGCGGAACCTACGAGCAGTACTTC,CVSSLAPSGTYEQYF
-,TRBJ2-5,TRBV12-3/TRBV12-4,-,TGTGCCAGCGGGAATCCTTCTCAAGAGACCCAGTACTTC,CASGNPSQETQYF
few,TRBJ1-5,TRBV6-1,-,TGTGCCAGCAGTCGGGCAGGTTATAGCAATCAGCCCCAGCATTTT,CASSRAGYSNQPQHF
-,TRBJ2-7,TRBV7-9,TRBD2,TGTGCCAGCAGCCAAGCGGGACTAGCGGGAGTCGAGCAGTACTTC,CASSQAGLAGVEQYF
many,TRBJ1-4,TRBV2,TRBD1,TGTGCCAGCAGTGCGAGCGGGACAGCGAATGAAAAACTGTTTTTT,CASSASGTANEKLFF
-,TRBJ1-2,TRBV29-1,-,TGCAGCGTTGACATAGGTTCTGGCTATGGCTACACCTTC,CSVDIGSGYGYTF
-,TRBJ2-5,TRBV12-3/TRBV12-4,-,TGTGCCAGCAGCCCGATGGGAGCTATGGAGACCCAGTACTTC,CASSPMGAMETQYF
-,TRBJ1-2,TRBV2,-,TGTGCCAGCAGCGTATTTACAGGGCTTGGAGGCTACACCTTC,CASSVFTGLGGYTF
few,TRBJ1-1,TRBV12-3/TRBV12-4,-,TGTGCCAACAGTTGGCAGAGAACCACTGAAGCTTTCTTT,CANSWQRTTEAFF
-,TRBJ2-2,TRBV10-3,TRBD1,TGTGCCATCAGTGAGTCGTCAGGGGGACTGTTTTTT,CAISESSGGLFF
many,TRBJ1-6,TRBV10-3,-,TGTGCCAGCACTCTCGGGGTTGGGGGAAATTCACCCCTCCACTTT,CASTLGVGGNSPLHF
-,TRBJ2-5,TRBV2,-,TGTGCCAGCAGTTTGTCAGTCGTAGAGACCCAGTACTTC,CASSLSVVETQYF
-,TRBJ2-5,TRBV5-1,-,TGCGCCAGCAGCTTGGGCTCAGGGCCCGAGACCCAGTACTTC,CASSLGSGPETQYF
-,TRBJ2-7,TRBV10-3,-,TGTGCCAGCAGTTACTCGCCCGGGAATTATGACGAGCAGTACTTC,CASSYSPGNYDEQYF
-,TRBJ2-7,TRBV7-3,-,TGTGCCAGCAGCTTGGGTCTAGGTGCCTACGAGCAGTACTTC,CASSLGLGAYEQYF
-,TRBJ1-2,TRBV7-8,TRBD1,TGTGCCAGCAGCCAGATCCGACAGGGACCTAACTATGGCTACACCTTC,CASSQIRQGPNYGYTF
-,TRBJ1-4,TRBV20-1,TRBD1,TGCAGTGCTCTCGAGGGACAGGAGGTTGAAAAACTGTTTTTT,CSALEGQEVEKLFF
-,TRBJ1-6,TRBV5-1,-,TGTGCCTGCAGCTTGGTATTACGGAATAATTCACCCCTCCACTTT,CACSLVLRNNSPLHF
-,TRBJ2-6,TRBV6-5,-,TGTGCCATCAGTTACGGTCTTGGGTCCTCTGGGGCCAACGTCCTGACTTTC,CAISYGLGSSGANVLTF
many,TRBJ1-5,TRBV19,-,TGTGCCAGTAGTACTACAGGTGTCAATCAGCCCCAGCATTTT,CASSTTGVNQPQHF
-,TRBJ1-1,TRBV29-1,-,TGCAGCGTAGACGTGAACACTGAAGCTTTCTTT,CSVDVNTEAFF
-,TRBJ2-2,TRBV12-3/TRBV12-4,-,TGTGCCAGCAGTTTAAAGTACACCGGGGAGCTGTTTTTT,CASSLKYTGELFF
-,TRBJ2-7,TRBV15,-,TGTGCCACCAGCGGCTTCGGTGAAGAGCAGTACTTC,CATSGFGEEQYF
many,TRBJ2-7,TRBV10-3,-,TGTGCCATCAGTGAGTCTGCCGGTTCCTACGAGCAGTACTTC,CAISESAGSYEQYF
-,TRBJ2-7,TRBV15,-,TGTGCCACCAGCAGCCCCGGGAGTGGTTACGAGCAGTACTTC,CATSSPGSGYEQYF
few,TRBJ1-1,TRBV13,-,TGTGCCAGCAGCCTCAGGGGTAGCACTGAAGCTTTCTTT,CASSLRGSTEAFF
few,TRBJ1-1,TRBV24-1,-,TGTGCCACCAGTGACCCAGATGCCCCCGGGGCTTTCTTT,CATSDPDAPGAFF
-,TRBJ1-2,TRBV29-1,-,TGCAGCGTTGAATCTAGGGCAGGGGCGGACTACACCTTC,CSVESRAGADYTF
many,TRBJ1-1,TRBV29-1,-,TGCAGCGTTGGCGAGGGATACACTGAAGCTTTCTTT,CSVGEGYTEAFF
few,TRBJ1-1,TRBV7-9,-,TGTGCCAGCAGCTCGAGGGACATCATTCGAGCTTTCTTT,CASSSRDIIRAFF